This T cell receptor beta chain was profiled in a study of blood T cell repertoires in COVID-19. Here immunoSEQ multiplex PCR was the method, and the copy in TCRdb shows in-frame clones only, minus some. The sample contains 35,000 to 45,000 clones, about 70% of which appear only once. The CDR3 spans 13 residues. J was trimmed by 6 bases and V by 6 bases; bases with no gene match: 8. The sequence was collected from a man in his 70s with active or convalescent COVID-19. The chain carries TRBV12-3 or TRBV12-4 and TRBJ2-7; 7 bases are shared with TRBD2. Specimen: peripheral blood. CDR3 residues: CASSRTSSGEQYF. The CDR3 DNA follows: TGTGCCAGCAGCCGGACTAGTTCGGGCGAGCAGTACTTC.